This T cell receptor (beta chain) comes out of a study of Ad26.COV2.S vaccination and SARS-CoV-2 variants. Study-wide results and limits: Total T cell responses were possibly underestimated by TCR breadth and depth analyses.

In germline, CDR1 is SGHDN, CDR2 FVKESK. This CDR3 has 16 amino acids. Trimming removed 0 bases from V and 5 bases from J; junction bases left unmatched: 3. Of note for this clone: Its target is unknown.

TCRdb's table, derived via immunoSEQ multiplex PCR, lists solely in-frame clones and lacks some. The sample has about 430,000 clones; roughly 90% are singletons. Treatment denoted: roughly 20 received Ad26.COV2.S at low or high dose, single or two shots; roughly five received placebo; per-sample allocation not given. It was on day 63 after the first vaccine or placebo injection that samples were taken. The chain is built from TRBV14 and TRBJ2-1, with 11 positions matching TRBD2. Sequenced material: peripheral blood, taken in a trial of Ad26.COV2.S vaccine versus placebo. The source of this sequence is a person aged 18 to 65 who received the Ad26.COV2.S COVID-19 vaccine or a placebo. CDR3 in DNA: TGTGCCAGCAGCCAAGAAACGGGACTAGCGGACAATGAGCAGTTCTTC. Translated, it gives CASSQETGLADNEQFF.